This TCR beta chain was profiled in a study of vaccination effects on CD4 cells after COVID-19. Background on the study: With approximately 9.8 ug/ml peptides and around 9.9 IU/ml IL-2, approximately 2.2 million PBMC per well were cultured.

Produced via immunoSEQ multiplex PCR; TCRdb's table is partial and in-frame only. The sample has nearly 35,000 clones, around 72% seen once. Findings and caveats of the study: Infection-derived and vaccine-derived clones contracted markedly late after vaccination. Convalescent patients were few in the study, and early post-infection timepoints were absent.

Worth noting for this clone: The antigen is unknown.

The CDR3 is 16 amino acids. Deletions cut 7 bases from V and 0 bases from J, with 18 bases between. The germline CDR1 and CDR2 sequences are SGHNT and YENEEA. Cells that had been cultured for roughly 9 days were the source of isolated CD4+ T cells. This individual contracted SARS-CoV-2 between March and December 2020, as verified by PCR. Everyone in the study got two shots of either the BNT162b2 or mRNA-1273 vaccine. Half-medium replacement with IL-2 medium occurred on days 3 and 7. The receptor's source is a human donor who had a prior SARS-CoV-2 infection. Sequences were derived from CD4+ T cells from PBMCs cultured without peptide, sampled after COVID-19 vaccination. The chain couples TRBV11-3 to TRBJ2-5; D is tentatively TRBD1 or TRBD2 (5 bases each). The DNA for the CDR3 is TGTGCCAGCACGTTCCGGGGACGGACGTACCAAGAGACCCAGTACTTC. Translation: CASTFRGRTYQETQYF.